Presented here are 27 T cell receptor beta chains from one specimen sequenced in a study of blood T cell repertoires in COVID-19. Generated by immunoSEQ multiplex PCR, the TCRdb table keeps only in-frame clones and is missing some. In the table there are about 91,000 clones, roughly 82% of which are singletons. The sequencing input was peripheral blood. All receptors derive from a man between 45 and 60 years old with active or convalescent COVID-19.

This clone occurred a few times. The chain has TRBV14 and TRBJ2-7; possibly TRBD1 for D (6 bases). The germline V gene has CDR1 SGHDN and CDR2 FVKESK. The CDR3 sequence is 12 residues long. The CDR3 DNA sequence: TGTGGGGGGCTGGAGAGCTCCTACGAGCAGTACGTC. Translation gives CGGLESSYEQYV.

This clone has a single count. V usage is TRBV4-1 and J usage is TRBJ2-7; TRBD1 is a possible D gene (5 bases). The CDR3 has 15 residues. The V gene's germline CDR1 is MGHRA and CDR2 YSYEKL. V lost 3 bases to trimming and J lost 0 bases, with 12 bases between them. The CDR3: CASSHGHTRSYEQYF. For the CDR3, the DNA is TGCGCCAGCAGCCATGGACACACCCGCTCCTACGAGCAGTACTTC.

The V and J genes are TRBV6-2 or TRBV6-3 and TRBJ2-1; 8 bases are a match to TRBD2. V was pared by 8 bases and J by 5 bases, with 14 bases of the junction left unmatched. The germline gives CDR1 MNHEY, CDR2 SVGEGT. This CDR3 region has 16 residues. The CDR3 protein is CASRPGGASGDNEQFF. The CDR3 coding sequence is TGTGCCAGCCGCCCCGGGGGGGCGTCGGGTGACAATGAGCAGTTCTTC.

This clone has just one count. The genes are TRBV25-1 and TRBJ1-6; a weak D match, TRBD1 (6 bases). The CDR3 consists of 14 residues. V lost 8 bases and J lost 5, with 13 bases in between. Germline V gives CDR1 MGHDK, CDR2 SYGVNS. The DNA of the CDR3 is TGTGCCAGCCGATTGTGGACAGATAATTCACCCCTCCACTTT. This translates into CASRLWTDNSPLHF.

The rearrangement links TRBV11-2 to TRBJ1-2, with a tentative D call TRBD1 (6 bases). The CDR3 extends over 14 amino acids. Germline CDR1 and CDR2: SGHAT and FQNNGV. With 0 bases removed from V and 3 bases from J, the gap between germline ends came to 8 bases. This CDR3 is CASSLEYRDYGYTF. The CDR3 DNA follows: TGTGCCAGCAGCTTAGAGTACAGGGACTATGGCTACACCTTC.

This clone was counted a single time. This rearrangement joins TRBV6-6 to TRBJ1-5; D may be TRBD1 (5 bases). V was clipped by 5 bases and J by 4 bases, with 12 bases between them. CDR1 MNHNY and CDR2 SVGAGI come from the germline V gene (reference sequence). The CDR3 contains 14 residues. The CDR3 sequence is CASSHGEGNQPQHF. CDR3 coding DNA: TGTGCCAGCAGTCACGGGGAGGGGAATCAGCCCCAGCATTTT.

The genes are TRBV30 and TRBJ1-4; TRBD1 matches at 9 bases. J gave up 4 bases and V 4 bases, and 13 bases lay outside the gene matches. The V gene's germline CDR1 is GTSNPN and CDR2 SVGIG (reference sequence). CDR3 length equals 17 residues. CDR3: CAWTETGGAQFNEKLFF. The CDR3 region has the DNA TGTGCCTGGACCGAAACAGGGGGCGCACAATTTAATGAAAAACTGTTTTTT.

This CDR3 reads CASSVGTGVREPQHF. The CDR3 nucleotides read TGTGCCAGCAGTGTCGGGACAGGAGTTCGTGAGCCCCAGCATTTT. V usage is TRBV28 and J usage is TRBJ1-5, with 8 nucleotides matching TRBD1. CDR1 and CDR2 (germline): MDHEN, SYDVKM. This CDR3 is built from 15 residues. V gave up 5 bases and J gave up 8 bases; unmatched junction bases: 11.

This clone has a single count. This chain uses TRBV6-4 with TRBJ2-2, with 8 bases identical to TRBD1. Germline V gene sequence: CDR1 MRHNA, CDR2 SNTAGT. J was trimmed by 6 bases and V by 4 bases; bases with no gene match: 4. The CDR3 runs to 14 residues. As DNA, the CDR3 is TGTGCCAGCAGTGGCCAGGGGGCGGCCGGGGAGCTGTTTTTT. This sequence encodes CASSGQGAAGELFF.

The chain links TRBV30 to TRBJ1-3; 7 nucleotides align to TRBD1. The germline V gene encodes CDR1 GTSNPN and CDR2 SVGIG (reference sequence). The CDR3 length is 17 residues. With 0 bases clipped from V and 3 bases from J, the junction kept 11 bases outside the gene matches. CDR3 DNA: TGTGCCTGGAGTGTACATGGGACAGATCTTCTTGGAAACACCATATATTTT. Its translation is CAWSVHGTDLLGNTIYF.

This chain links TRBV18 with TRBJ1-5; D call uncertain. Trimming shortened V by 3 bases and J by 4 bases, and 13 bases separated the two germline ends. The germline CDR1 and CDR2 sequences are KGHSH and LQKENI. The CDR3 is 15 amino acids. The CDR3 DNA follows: TGTGCCAGCTCACCCCAGGAAGGGAGGAATCAGCCCCAGCATTTT. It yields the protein CASSPQEGRNQPQHF.

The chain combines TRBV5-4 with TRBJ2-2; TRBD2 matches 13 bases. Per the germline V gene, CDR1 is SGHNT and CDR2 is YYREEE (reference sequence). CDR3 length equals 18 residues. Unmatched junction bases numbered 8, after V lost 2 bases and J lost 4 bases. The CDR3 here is CASSLSLAGGQVTGELFF. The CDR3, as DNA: TGTGCCAGCAGCTTATCACTAGCGGGGGGGCAGGTCACCGGGGAGCTGTTTTTT.

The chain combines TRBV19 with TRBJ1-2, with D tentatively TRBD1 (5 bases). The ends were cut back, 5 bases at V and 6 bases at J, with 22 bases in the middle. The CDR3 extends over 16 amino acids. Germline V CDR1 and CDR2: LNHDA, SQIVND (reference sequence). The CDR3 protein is CASSSSLGASVDGYTF. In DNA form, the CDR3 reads TGTGCCAGTAGTTCGTCCTTAGGGGCATCCGTTGATGGCTACACCTTC.

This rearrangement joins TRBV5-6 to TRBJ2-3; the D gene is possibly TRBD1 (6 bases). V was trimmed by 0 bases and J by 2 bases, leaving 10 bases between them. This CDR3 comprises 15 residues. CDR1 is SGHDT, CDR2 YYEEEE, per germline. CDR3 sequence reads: CASSLGLGATDTQYF. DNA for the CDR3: TGTGCCAGCAGCTTGGGCCTGGGGGCCACAGATACGCAGTATTTT.

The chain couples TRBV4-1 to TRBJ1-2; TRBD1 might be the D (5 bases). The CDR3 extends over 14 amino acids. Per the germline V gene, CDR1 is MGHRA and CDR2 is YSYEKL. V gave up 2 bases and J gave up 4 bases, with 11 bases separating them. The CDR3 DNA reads TGCGCCAGCAGCCAAACGGGGGTTTCCTATGGCTACACCTTC. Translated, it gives CASSQTGVSYGYTF.

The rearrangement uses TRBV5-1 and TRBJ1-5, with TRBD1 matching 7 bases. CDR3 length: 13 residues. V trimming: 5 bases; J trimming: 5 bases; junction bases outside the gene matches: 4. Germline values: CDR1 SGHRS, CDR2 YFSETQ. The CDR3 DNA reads TGCGCCAGCAGAGACAGGGATGATCAGCCCCAGCATTTT. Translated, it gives CASRDRDDQPQHF.

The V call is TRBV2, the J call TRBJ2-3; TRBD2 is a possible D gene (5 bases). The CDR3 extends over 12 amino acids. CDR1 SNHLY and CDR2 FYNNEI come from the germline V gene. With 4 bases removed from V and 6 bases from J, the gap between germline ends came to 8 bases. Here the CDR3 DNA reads TGTGCCAGCAGTGGAGGGTCCGATACGCAGTATTTT. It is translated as CASSGGSDTQYF.

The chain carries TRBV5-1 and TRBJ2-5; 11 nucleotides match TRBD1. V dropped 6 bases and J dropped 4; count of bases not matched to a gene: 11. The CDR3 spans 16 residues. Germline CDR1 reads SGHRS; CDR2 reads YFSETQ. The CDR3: CASTLGGTGGRETQYF. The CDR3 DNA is TGCGCCAGCACCCTCGGAGGGACAGGGGGGCGAGAGACCCAGTACTTC.

The CDR3 loop is CASSLAGTEKNIQYF. The DNA of the CDR3 is TGTGCCAGCAGCTTAGCCGGGACAGAGAAAAACATTCAGTACTTC. The chain is built from TRBV7-2 and TRBJ2-4, with 7 bases matching TRBD1. The CDR3 is 15 residues long. Germline V CDR1 and CDR2: SGHTA, FQGNSA. J gave up 4 bases and V 0 bases, and 3 bases lay outside the gene matches.

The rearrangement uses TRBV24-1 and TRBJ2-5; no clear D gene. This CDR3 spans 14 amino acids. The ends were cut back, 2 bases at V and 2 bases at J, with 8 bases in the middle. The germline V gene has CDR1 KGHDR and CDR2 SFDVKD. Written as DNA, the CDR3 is TGTGCCACCAGTGATTCTTTAATACAAGAGACCCAGTACTTC. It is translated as CATSDSLIQETQYF.

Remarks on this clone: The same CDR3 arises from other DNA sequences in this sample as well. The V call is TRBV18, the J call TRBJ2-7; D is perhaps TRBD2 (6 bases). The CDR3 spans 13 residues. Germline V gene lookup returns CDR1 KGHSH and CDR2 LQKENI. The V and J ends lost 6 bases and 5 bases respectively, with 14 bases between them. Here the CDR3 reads CASSPGTGDEQYF. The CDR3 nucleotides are TGTGCCAGCTCCCCTGGAACGGGGGACGAGCAGTACTTC.

This CDR3 reads CASADRAGETQYF. The CDR3, as DNA: TGTGCCAGTGCGGACAGGGCTGGGGAGACCCAGTACTTC. The gene calls are TRBV19 and TRBJ2-5, with 8 bases fitting TRBD1. The CDR3 has 13 residues. Germline V gene data show CDR1 as LNHDA and CDR2 as SQIVND (reference sequence). After removal of 8 bases from V and 5 bases from J, the junction contained 7 bases not matched to a gene.

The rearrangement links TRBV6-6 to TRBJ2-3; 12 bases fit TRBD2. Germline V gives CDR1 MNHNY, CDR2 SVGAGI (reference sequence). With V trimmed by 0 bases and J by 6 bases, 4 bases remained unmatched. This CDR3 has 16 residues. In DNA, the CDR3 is TGTGCCAGCAGTTACTCTGGACTAGCGGGGTCTGATACGCAGTATTTT. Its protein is CASSYSGLAGSDTQYF.

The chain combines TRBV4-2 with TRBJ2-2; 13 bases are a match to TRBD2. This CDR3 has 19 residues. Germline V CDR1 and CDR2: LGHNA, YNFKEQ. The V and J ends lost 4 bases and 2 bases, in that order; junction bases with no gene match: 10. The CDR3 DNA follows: TGTGCCAGCAGCCCCCAACTTGGACTAGCGGGGGTCAACACCGGGGAGCTGTTTTTT. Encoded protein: CASSPQLGLAGVNTGELFF.

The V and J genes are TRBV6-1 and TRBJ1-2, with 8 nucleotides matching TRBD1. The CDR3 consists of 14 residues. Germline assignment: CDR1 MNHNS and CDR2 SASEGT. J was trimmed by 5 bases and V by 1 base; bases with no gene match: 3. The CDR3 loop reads CASSEVTGVYGYTF. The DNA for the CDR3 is TGTGCCAGCAGTGAAGTGACAGGGGTATATGGCTACACCTTC.

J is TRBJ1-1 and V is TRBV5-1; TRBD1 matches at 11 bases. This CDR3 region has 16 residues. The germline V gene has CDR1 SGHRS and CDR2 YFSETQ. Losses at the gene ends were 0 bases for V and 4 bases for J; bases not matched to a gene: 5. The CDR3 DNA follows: TGCGCCAGCAGCTTGGAGGGACAGGGGGGATTCACTGAAGCTTTCTTT. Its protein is CASSLEGQGGFTEAFF.

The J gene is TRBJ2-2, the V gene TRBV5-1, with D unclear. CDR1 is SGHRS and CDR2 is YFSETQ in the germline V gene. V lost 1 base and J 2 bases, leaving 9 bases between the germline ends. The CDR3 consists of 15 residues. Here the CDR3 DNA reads TGCGCCAGCAGCTTGAGTGGGCACAACACCGGGGAGCTGTTTTTT. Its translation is CASSLSGHNTGELFF. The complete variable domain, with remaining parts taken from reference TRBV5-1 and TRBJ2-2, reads KAGVTQTPRYLIKTRGQQVTLSCSPISGHRSVSWYQQTPGQGLQFLFEYFSETQRNKGNFPGRFSGRQFSNSRSEMNVSTLELGDSALYLCASSLSGHNTGELFFGEGSRLTVL.